This T cell receptor beta chain was recovered during a study of T cell clones after liver transplantation. The data were produced by immunoSEQ multiplex PCR, yet TCRdb's version contains in-frame clones alone and is incomplete. In the table there are 75,000 to 100,000 clones, 65% to 85% of which are singletons. Germline V gene sequence: CDR1 SNHLY, CDR2 FYNNEI. The ends were cut back, 4 bases at V and 7 bases at J, with 14 bases in the middle. The CDR3 runs 14 residues. Study-level points and caveats: Low donor cell numbers restricted donor-reactive repertoire measurement in a couple of subjects.

A note on this clone: The antigen is unknown.

The source was CD4+ T cells from blood, collected 45 to 46 months after liver transplant. The sequence derives from a human patient who received a liver transplant. Some T cells may have originated in the graft donor. V usage is TRBV2 and J usage is TRBJ1-5; D is perhaps TRBD1 (5 bases). DNA for the CDR3: TGTGCCAGCAGTGTCCAGGGCGGCTTGCAGCCCCAGCATTTT. Translating it yields CASSVQGGLQPQHF.